The rows below give T cell receptor beta chains drawn from one sample of a study of neoadjuvant anti-PD-1 for oral cavity cancer. Sequencing was performed with immunoSEQ multiplex PCR; in TCRdb, only in-frame clones are kept and a portion is missing. The sample has about 14,000 clones, 36% seen once. The sequenced sample was tumor tissue, obtained after nivolumab (anti-PD-1) treatment. The receptors shown here come from a person between 40 and 85 years old with oral cavity squamous cell carcinoma. CDR3s include the opening cysteine and the closing phenylalanine or tryptophan. Fields, in order: J gene, V gene, CDR3 protein.

j_gene: TRBJ2-7
v_gene: TRBV30
CDR3aa: CAWTRARGYEQYF

j_gene: TRBJ1-2
v_gene: TRBV6-5
CDR3aa: CASSYRGQGNYGYTF

j_gene: TRBJ1-1
v_gene: TRBV5-1
CDR3aa: CASSLRQEMNTEAFF

j_gene: TRBJ2-7
v_gene: TRBV29-1
CDR3aa: CSVRTGTYEQYF

j_gene: TRBJ1-5
v_gene: TRBV2
CDR3aa: CASSVPAGGNQPQHF

j_gene: TRBJ2-7
v_gene: TRBV19
CDR3aa: CASSIGLSYEQYF

j_gene: TRBJ2-1
v_gene: TRBV10-3
CDR3aa: CAISESGYNEQFF

j_gene: TRBJ2-3
v_gene: TRBV6-1
CDR3aa: CASSEGGQGPDTQYF

j_gene: TRBJ2-7
v_gene: TRBV4-1
CDR3aa: CASSHLLAGGFYEQYF

j_gene: TRBJ1-6
v_gene: TRBV30
CDR3aa: CAWRAETDSPLHF

j_gene: TRBJ1-1
v_gene: TRBV29-1
CDR3aa: CSAKDGVNTEAFF

j_gene: TRBJ2-7
v_gene: TRBV11-2
CDR3aa: CASSLDFTGRYEQYF

j_gene: TRBJ2-1
v_gene: TRBV13
CDR3aa: CASSLRARGSADEQFF

j_gene: TRBJ2-5
v_gene: TRBV10-3
CDR3aa: CAISEEETQYF

j_gene: TRBJ2-3
v_gene: TRBV4-1
CDR3aa: CASSLGESTDTQYF

j_gene: TRBJ1-1
v_gene: TRBV6-5
CDR3aa: CASSQGQTNTEAFF

j_gene: TRBJ1-3
v_gene: TRBV5-1
CDR3aa: CASSWDRGSGNTIYF

j_gene: TRBJ2-2
v_gene: TRBV6-1
CDR3aa: CASSGQGPGELFF

j_gene: TRBJ2-1
v_gene: TRBV10-2
CDR3aa: CASSEPWSSGGRSSYNEQFF

j_gene: TRBJ2-7
v_gene: TRBV7-3
CDR3aa: CASSFGTGVPYEQYF

j_gene: TRBJ2-7
v_gene: TRBV5-6
CDR3aa: CASSRWTDTYEQYF

j_gene: TRBJ1-4
v_gene: TRBV5-1
CDR3aa: CASSLYSTNEKLFF

j_gene: TRBJ1-1
v_gene: TRBV5-4
CDR3aa: CASSLNRMNTEAFF

j_gene: TRBJ2-1
v_gene: TRBV6-6
CDR3aa: CASSPSGQAYNEQFF

j_gene: TRBJ2-7
v_gene: TRBV2
CDR3aa: CASRVFGEQYF

j_gene: TRBJ1-5
v_gene: TRBV18
CDR3aa: CASSSQGAGQPQHF

j_gene: TRBJ1-2
v_gene: TRBV20-1
CDR3aa: CSARENYGYTF

j_gene: TRBJ2-3
v_gene: TRBV5-1
CDR3aa: CASSLAGDTQYF

j_gene: TRBJ1-5
v_gene: TRBV5-8
CDR3aa: CASSFHGGIRPQHF

j_gene: TRBJ1-4
v_gene: TRBV5-1
CDR3aa: CASSLGDLGEKLFF

j_gene: TRBJ2-7
v_gene: TRBV11-2
CDR3aa: CASSLDPGTAYEQYF

j_gene: TRBJ2-3
v_gene: TRBV30
CDR3aa: CAWSVGSSGGGDTQYF

j_gene: TRBJ1-4
v_gene: TRBV18
CDR3aa: CASSVQGNNEKLFF

j_gene: TRBJ1-6
v_gene: TRBV12-5
CDR3aa: CASGLYPSNSPLHF

j_gene: TRBJ2-1
v_gene: TRBV2
CDR3aa: CASSDEGDEPYSSYNEQFF

j_gene: TRBJ2-7
v_gene: TRBV4-3
CDR3aa: CASSSSTGGSYEQYF

j_gene: TRBJ2-2
v_gene: TRBV19
CDR3aa: CASSIRGRTGELFF

j_gene: TRBJ1-5
v_gene: TRBV28
CDR3aa: CASSLLSRAQPQHF

j_gene: TRBJ1-4
v_gene: TRBV4-3
CDR3aa: CASSQKDRGREKLFF

j_gene: TRBJ1-1
v_gene: TRBV6-1
CDR3aa: CASRPAGTEAFF